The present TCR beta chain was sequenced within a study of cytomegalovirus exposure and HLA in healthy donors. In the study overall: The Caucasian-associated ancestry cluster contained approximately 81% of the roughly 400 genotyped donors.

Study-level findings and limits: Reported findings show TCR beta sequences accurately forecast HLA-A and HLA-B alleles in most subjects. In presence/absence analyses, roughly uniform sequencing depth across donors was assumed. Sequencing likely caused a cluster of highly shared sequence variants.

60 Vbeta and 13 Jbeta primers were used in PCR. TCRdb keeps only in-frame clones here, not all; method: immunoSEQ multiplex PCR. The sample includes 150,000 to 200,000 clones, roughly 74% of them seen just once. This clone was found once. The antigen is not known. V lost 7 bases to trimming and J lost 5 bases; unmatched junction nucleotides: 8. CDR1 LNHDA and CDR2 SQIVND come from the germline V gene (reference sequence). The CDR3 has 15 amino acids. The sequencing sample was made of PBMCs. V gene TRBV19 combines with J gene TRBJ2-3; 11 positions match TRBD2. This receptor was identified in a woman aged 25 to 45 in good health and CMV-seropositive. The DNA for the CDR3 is TGTGCCAGTACCGTAGCGGGGGGGCCTGTAGATACGCAGTATTTT. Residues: CASTVAGGPVDTQYF.